Following are 29 T cell receptor beta chains from one sample sequenced in a study of beta chain features in type 1 diabetes. Study results and limitations: Across all four CD4+ subsets, people with type 1 diabetes showed modestly shorter TCRB CDR3s.

The investigators reverse transcribed all of the isolated RNA, so they sequenced expressed TCRB transcripts. Some clones are missing from TCRdb's copy, which holds only in-frame ones; the method was immunoSEQ multiplex PCR. The sample holds some 250,000 clones, 11% seen once. These receptors' antigens are unknown. The sample consisted of naive CD4+ T cells from blood. These receptors came from a man aged 25 to 45 with type 1 diabetes.

The rearrangement links TRBV4-1 to TRBJ2-7; TRBD1 agrees at 8 bases. Trimming took 0 bases from V and 2 from J; bases not matched to a gene: 3. CDR1 and CDR2 (germline): MGHRA, YSYEKL. This CDR3 spans 15 amino acids. Here the CDR3 DNA reads TGCGCCAGCAGCCAAGATGGGACAGGCGCCTACGAGCAGTACTTC. Protein sequence: CASSQDGTGAYEQYF.

This clone appeared a few times. The gene calls are TRBV5-8 and TRBJ2-1; D not resolved. V shed 5 bases and J shed 5 bases, with 17 bases lying between them. CDR3 length equals 15 residues. CDR1 and CDR2 (germline): SGHTS, YDEGEE. CDR3 residues: CASSRARGYNNEQFF. The CDR3 nucleotides are TGTGCCAGCAGTCGTGCTAGAGGTTACAACAATGAGCAGTTCTTC.

This clone has more than one count but fewer than ten. The J gene is TRBJ2-7, the V gene TRBV10-3, with 9 bases that match TRBD1. This CDR3 comprises 17 residues. V lost 3 bases and J lost 2; bases outside the gene matches: 11. CDR1 is ENHRY, CDR2 SYGVKD, per germline. The CDR3 sequence: CAISELQDRGSPYEQYF. The CDR3 coding sequence is TGTGCCATCAGTGAACTTCAGGACAGGGGAAGCCCCTACGAGCAGTACTTC.

This clone was picked up a small number of times. This chain joins TRBV28 and TRBJ2-5; TRBD1 is a possible D gene (6 bases). The germline CDR1 and CDR2 sequences are MDHEN and SYDVKM. V was pared by 8 bases and J by 1 base, with 11 bases between. The CDR3 contains 13 residues. The CDR3 sequence: CASRRTAQETQYF. CDR3 nucleotides: TGTGCCAGCCGTAGGACAGCCCAAGAGACCCAGTACTTC. The full variable domain, with the rest looked up from reference TRBV28 and TRBJ2-5, is DVKVTQSSRYLVKRTGEKVFLECVQDMDHENMFWYRQDPGLGLRLIYFSYDVKMKEKGDIPEGYSVSREKKERFSLILESASTNQTSMYLCASRRTAQETQYFGPGTRLLVL.

This rearrangement joins TRBV15 to TRBJ1-5, with a weak D call TRBD1 (5 bases). This CDR3 region has 14 residues. Trimming stripped 0 bases from V and 8 bases from J, with 11 bases between. Looked up from germline, CDR1 is LNHNV and CDR2 is YYDKDF (reference sequence). The CDR3 sequence: CATSRDRGGEPQHF. DNA of the CDR3: TGTGCCACCAGCAGAGATCGGGGGGGGGAGCCCCAGCATTTT.

The chain carries TRBV11-1 and TRBJ1-2, with TRBD1 identical over 10 bases. The V segment lost 5 bases and the J segment 3 bases; nucleotides outside the gene matches: 3. Germline CDR1 and CDR2: SGHAT and FQDESV (reference sequence). This CDR3 has 14 residues. The CDR3 protein is CASSPGQGDYGYTF. The DNA of the CDR3 is TGTGCCAGCAGCCCCGGACAGGGGGACTATGGCTACACCTTC.

This clone occurred a few times. CDR3 residues: CASSEALLGTGVLREQFF. The CDR3 coding sequence is TGTGCCAGCAGTGAAGCGCTTCTAGGGACAGGGGTCCTTCGAGAGCAGTTCTTC. This sequence joins TRBV2 and TRBJ2-1; TRBD1 aligns across 10 bases. V shed 0 bases and J 10 bases; nucleotides not matched to a gene: 15. Germline V gene data show CDR1 as SNHLY and CDR2 as FYNNEI. The CDR3 runs 18 residues.

In this sample, this clone turned up a few times. The genes are TRBV5-4 and TRBJ2-1; tentatively, D is TRBD1 (7 bases). CDR1 SGHNT and CDR2 YYREEE come from the germline V gene (reference sequence). V shed 0 bases and J shed 9 bases, with 16 bases lying between them. This CDR3 contains 15 residues. This CDR3 is CASSLGRTGGSEQFF. The DNA for the CDR3 is TGTGCCAGCAGCTTGGGCCGGACAGGAGGGAGTGAGCAGTTCTTC.

This clone was detected only a few times. This chain uses TRBV2 with TRBJ2-2, with D perhaps matching TRBD1 (6 bases). The ends were cut back, 7 bases at V and 5 bases at J, with 11 bases in the middle. From germline, CDR1 is SNHLY and CDR2 FYNNEI. There are 13 residues in the CDR3. The CDR3 DNA reads TGTGCCAGCAACCCAGGGGTTACCGGGGAGCTGTTTTTT. Protein sequence: CASNPGVTGELFF.

In this sample, this clone turned up a few times. At one boundary the junction diverges from the germline segment, which might be a read error. The chain couples TRBV15 to TRBJ2-3, with 8 bases identical to TRBD2. The CDR3 has 17 residues. Germline V gene sequence: CDR1 LNHNV, CDR2 YYDKDF (reference sequence). CDR3: CATSRDIVSGETDTQYF. CDR3 DNA sequence: TGTGCCACCAGCCGAGATATCGTTAGCGGGGAAACAGATACGCAGTATTTT. Full variable domain (rest looked up from reference TRBV15 and TRBJ2-3): DAMVIQNPRYQVTQFGKPVTLSCSQTLNHNVMYWYQQKSSQAPKLLFHYYDKDFNNEADTPDNFQSRRPNTSFCFLDIRSPGLGDTAMYLCATSRDIVSGETDTQYFGPGTRLTVL.

There are a few counts of this clone. The chain couples TRBV6-6 to TRBJ2-7; a weak D match, TRBD1 (6 bases). Trimming took off 5 bases at V and 4 bases at J, with 9 bases between the two ends. Germline assignment: CDR1 MNHNY and CDR2 SVGAGI (reference sequence). This CDR3 region has 12 residues. CDR3 sequence: CASSIQGYEQYF. The CDR3 bases are TGTGCCAGCAGTATACAGGGTTACGAGCAGTACTTC.

The chain is built from TRBV27 and TRBJ1-1, with a possible D match to TRBD1 (5 bases). Trimming removed 6 bases from V and 5 bases from J, with 13 bases in between. There are 13 residues in the CDR3. Germline values: CDR1 MNHEY, CDR2 SMNVEV (reference sequence). The CDR3 spells CASSPPGGTEAFF. CDR3 sequence (DNA): TGTGCCAGCAGCCCACCCGGGGGAACTGAAGCTTTCTTT.

This clone was observed a few times. The chain recombines TRBV5-1 with TRBJ1-5, with no clear D. The CDR3 extends over 14 amino acids. Looked up from germline, CDR1 is SGHRS and CDR2 is YFSETQ. The V end lost 1 base, the J end lost 2 bases, and 7 bases lay between the germline ends. CDR3 loop: CASSLSPGNQPQHF. DNA of the CDR3: TGCGCCAGCAGCTTGAGTCCAGGCAATCAGCCCCAGCATTTT.

This clone was detected a few times. This chain uses TRBV19 with TRBJ2-7; TRBD1 might be the D (6 bases). The CDR3 has 12 residues. Germline CDR1 LNHDA, CDR2 SQIVND (reference sequence). The germline V and J ends were trimmed by 4 bases and 3 bases, with 7 bases remaining between them. The CDR3 loop is CASSKGGYEQYF. In DNA, the CDR3 is TGTGCCAGTAGTAAAGGGGGCTACGAGCAGTACTTC.

The chain recombines TRBV10-3 with TRBJ1-1; a weak D match, TRBD1 (5 bases). This CDR3 has 13 residues. CDR1 is ENHRY and CDR2 is SYGVKD in the germline V gene. Trimming removed 7 bases from V and 3 bases from J, with 12 bases in between. The CDR3 bases are TGTGCCATCACCCAGGCGGGGGACACTGAAGCTTTCTTT. It specifies CAITQAGDTEAFF.

This clone appeared a few times. The chain links TRBV5-1 to TRBJ1-1; no clear D. This CDR3 contains 14 residues. V was shortened by 0 bases and J by 1 base, with 7 bases between the two germline ends. Germline CDR1 and CDR2: SGHRS and YFSETQ. CDR3 residues: CASSLVVPNTEAFF. CDR3 in DNA: TGCGCCAGCAGCTTGGTAGTCCCGAACACTGAAGCTTTCTTT. Full variable domain (rest looked up from reference TRBV5-1 and TRBJ1-1): KAGVTQTPRYLIKTRGQQVTLSCSPISGHRSVSWYQQTPGQGLQFLFEYFSETQRNKGNFPGRFSGRQFSNSRSEMNVSTLELGDSALYLCASSLVVPNTEAFFGQGTRLTVV.

This chain uses TRBV28 with TRBJ2-3; 13 bases agree with TRBD2. Germline V lookup: CDR1 MDHEN, CDR2 SYDVKM. The CDR3 is 14 amino acids. With V trimmed by 8 bases and J by 1 base, 0 bases remained unmatched. The CDR3: CASGTSGGTDTQYF. Here the CDR3 DNA reads TGTGCCAGCGGGACTAGCGGGGGCACAGATACGCAGTATTTT.

The V call is TRBV2, the J call TRBJ2-7, with 10 bases aligning to TRBD1. V was pared by 5 bases and J by 3 bases, with 4 bases of the junction left unmatched. Germline CDR1 and CDR2: SNHLY and FYNNEI. CDR3 length: 14 residues. In DNA, the CDR3 is TGTGCCAGCAGTCCGGGACAGGGGTTCTACGAGCAGTACTTC. It specifies CASSPGQGFYEQYF.

This clone was counted only a few times. CDR3 amino acids: CASSQGASGGQETQYF. The CDR3 DNA is TGTGCCAGCAGCCAAGGGGCTAGCGGGGGGCAAGAGACCCAGTACTTC. This chain links TRBV4-2 with TRBJ2-5; 11 bases map to TRBD2. V was clipped by 1 base and J by 2 bases; unmatched bases: 3. The CDR3 covers 16 residues. Germline CDR1 LGHNA, CDR2 YNFKEQ.

Details on this clone: At the DNA level, this CDR3 is encoded by other sequences in the same sample as well. V gene TRBV4-3 combines with J gene TRBJ2-1, with D tentatively TRBD2 (6 bases). V was cut by 0 bases and J by 9 bases, with 6 bases left in between. The germline gives CDR1 LGHNA, CDR2 YSLEER. This CDR3 contains 12 residues. The CDR3 is CASSQEGGEQFF. The CDR3, as DNA: TGCGCCAGCAGCCAAGAGGGGGGTGAGCAGTTCTTC.

The genes are TRBV4-3 and TRBJ2-7; 7 bases are a match to TRBD1. Germline lookup yields CDR1 LGHNA and CDR2 YSLEER. The junction had 7 bases not matched to a gene; V was cut back by 0 bases and J by 2 bases. The CDR3 totals 16 residues. The DNA of the CDR3 is TGCGCCAGCAGCCAAGATAAGGTTCAGGGGGCCTACGAGCAGTACTTC. The encoded protein is CASSQDKVQGAYEQYF.

This clone was found a few times. V gene TRBV4-2 combines with J gene TRBJ2-7, with 7 bases fitting TRBD2. The V gene end was trimmed by 2 bases and the J gene end by 0 bases; junction bases not matched to a gene: 4. The CDR3 spans 15 residues. CDR1 and CDR2 from the germline V gene are LGHNA and YNFKEQ. The CDR3 sequence is CASSQLGTTSYEQYF. In DNA form, the CDR3 reads TGTGCCAGCAGCCAATTAGGGACTACCTCCTACGAGCAGTACTTC.

The sample holds a few counts of this clone. The chain employs TRBV20-1 and TRBJ1-2; D is undetermined. CDR1 DFQATT and CDR2 SNEGSKA come from the germline V gene (reference sequence). The germline V and J ends were trimmed by 7 bases and 3 bases, with 9 bases remaining between them. This CDR3 is 11 amino acids long. The CDR3 region is CSVPGDYGYTF. In DNA, the CDR3 is TGCAGTGTACCGGGAGACTATGGCTACACCTTC.

This clone has just a few counts. The rearrangement joins TRBV5-1 to TRBJ1-1, with 9 positions matching TRBD1. The CDR3 extends over 14 amino acids. After removal of 2 bases from V and 5 bases from J, the junction contained 4 bases not matched to a gene. Looked up from germline, CDR1 is SGHRS and CDR2 is YFSETQ. The CDR3 sequence: CASSFGTGRTEAFF. CDR3 bases: TGCGCCAGCAGCTTCGGGACAGGGCGAACTGAAGCTTTCTTT.

This chain connects TRBV5-4 to TRBJ2-1; D possibly corresponds to TRBD1 (5 bases). The germline CDR1 and CDR2 sequences are SGHNT and YYREEE (reference sequence). This CDR3 has 14 amino acids. V was trimmed by 0 bases and J by 4 bases, leaving 8 bases between them. The CDR3 region is CASSLDGQYNEQFF. The CDR3, as DNA: TGTGCCAGCAGCTTGGACGGACAATACAATGAGCAGTTCTTC. Drawing the rest from reference TRBV5-4 and TRBJ2-1, the complete variable domain is ETGVTQSPTHLIKTRGQQVTLRCSSQSGHNTVSWYQQALGQGPQFIFQYYREEENGRGNFPPRFSGLQFPNYSSELNVNALELDDSALYLCASSLDGQYNEQFFGPGTRLTVL.

This clone turned up a few times. The chain is built from TRBV10-3 and TRBJ2-5, with D perhaps TRBD1 (6 bases). Germline CDR1 is ENHRY and CDR2 is SYGVKD. The CDR3 loop spans 14 amino acids. V shed 0 bases and J shed 5 bases, with 10 bases lying between them. The CDR3 nucleotides are TGTGCCATCAGTGAGTCGCACGGACAGGAGACCCAGTACTTC. This translates into CAISESHGQETQYF.

The chain joins TRBV28 to TRBJ1-2; maybe TRBD1 (5 bases). The ends were cut back, 5 bases at V and 5 bases at J, with 9 bases in the middle. The CDR3 spans 12 residues. Germline-derived CDR1 and CDR2 are MDHEN and SYDVKM. CDR3 loop: CASSGGSYGYTF. The CDR3 coding sequence is TGTGCCAGCAGTGGGGGGTCGTATGGCTACACCTTC.

CDR3 loop: CASREMGQQGGTEAFF. The CDR3 DNA follows: TGTGCCAGCAGAGAAATGGGACAGCAAGGGGGGACTGAAGCTTTCTTT. The V gene is TRBV6-1, the J gene TRBJ1-1, with TRBD1 matching over 7 bases. The CDR3 extends over 16 amino acids. CDR1 is MNHNS and CDR2 is SASEGT in the germline V gene. V shed 6 bases and J 5 bases; nucleotides not matched to a gene: 15.

J is TRBJ1-4 and V is TRBV11-2; possibly TRBD1 for D (6 bases). The CDR3 totals 15 residues. V gave up 4 bases and J gave up 8 bases, with 17 bases separating them. Germline V gene sequence: CDR1 SGHAT, CDR2 FQNNGV. CDR3: CASSSSDRSMEKLFF. DNA of the CDR3: TGTGCCAGCAGCTCCTCGGACAGAAGTATGGAAAAACTGTTTTTT.